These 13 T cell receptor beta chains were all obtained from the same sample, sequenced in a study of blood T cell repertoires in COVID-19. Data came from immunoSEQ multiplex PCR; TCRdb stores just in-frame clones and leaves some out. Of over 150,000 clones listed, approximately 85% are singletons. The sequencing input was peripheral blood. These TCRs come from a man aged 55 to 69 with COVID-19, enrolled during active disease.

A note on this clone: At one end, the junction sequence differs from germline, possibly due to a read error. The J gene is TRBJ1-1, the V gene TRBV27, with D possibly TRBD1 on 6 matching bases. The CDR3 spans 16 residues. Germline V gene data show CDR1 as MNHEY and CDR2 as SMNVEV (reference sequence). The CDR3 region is CAGSLSLNRENTEAFF. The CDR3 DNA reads TGTGCCGGCAGTTTATCGTTAAACAGGGAGAACACTGAAGCTTTCTTT.

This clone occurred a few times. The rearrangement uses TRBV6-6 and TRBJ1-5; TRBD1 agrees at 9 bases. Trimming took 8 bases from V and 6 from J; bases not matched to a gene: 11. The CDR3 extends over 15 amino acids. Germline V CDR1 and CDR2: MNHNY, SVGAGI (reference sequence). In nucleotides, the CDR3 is TGTGCCAGCTCCCCTAAGGGACAGGGAGGTCAGCCCCAGCATTTT. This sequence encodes CASSPKGQGGQPQHF.

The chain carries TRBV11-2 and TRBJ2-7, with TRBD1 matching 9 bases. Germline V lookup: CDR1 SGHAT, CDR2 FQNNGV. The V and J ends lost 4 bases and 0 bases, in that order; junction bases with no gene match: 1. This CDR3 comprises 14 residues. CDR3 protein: CASSWGQGSYEQYF. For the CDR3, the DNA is TGTGCCAGCAGCTGGGGACAGGGCTCCTACGAGCAGTACTTC.

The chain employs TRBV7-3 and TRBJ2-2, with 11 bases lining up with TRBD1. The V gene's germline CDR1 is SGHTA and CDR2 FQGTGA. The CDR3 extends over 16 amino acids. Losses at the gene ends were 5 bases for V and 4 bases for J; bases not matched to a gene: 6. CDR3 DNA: TGTGCCAGCAGCCACGGGACAGGGGGAATCACCGGGGAGCTGTTTTTT. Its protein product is CASSHGTGGITGELFF. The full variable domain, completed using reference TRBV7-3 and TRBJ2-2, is GAGVSQTPSNKVTEKGKYVELRCDPISGHTALYWYRQSLGQGPEFLIYFQGTGAADDSGLPNDRFFAVRPEGSVSTLKIQRTERGDSAVYLCASSHGTGGITGELFFGEGSRLTVL.

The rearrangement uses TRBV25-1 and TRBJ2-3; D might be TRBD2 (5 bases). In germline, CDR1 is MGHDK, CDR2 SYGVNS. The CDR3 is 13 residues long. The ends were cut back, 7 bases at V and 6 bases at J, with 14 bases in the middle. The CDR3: CASKTSPQDTQYF. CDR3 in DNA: TGTGCCAGCAAAACTAGTCCACAGGATACGCAGTATTTT.

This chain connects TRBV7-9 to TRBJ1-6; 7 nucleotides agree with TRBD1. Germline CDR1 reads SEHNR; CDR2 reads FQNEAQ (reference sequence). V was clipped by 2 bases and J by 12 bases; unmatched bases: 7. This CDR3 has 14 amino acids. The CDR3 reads CASSLTGDHLPLHF. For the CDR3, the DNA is TGTGCCAGCAGCTTAACAGGGGATCATCTACCCCTCCACTTT.

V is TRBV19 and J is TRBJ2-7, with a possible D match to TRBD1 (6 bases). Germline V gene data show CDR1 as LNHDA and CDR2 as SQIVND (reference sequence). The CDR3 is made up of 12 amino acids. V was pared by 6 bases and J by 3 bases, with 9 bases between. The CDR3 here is CASSRDNYEQYF. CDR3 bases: TGTGCCAGTAGCCGGGACAACTACGAGCAGTACTTC.

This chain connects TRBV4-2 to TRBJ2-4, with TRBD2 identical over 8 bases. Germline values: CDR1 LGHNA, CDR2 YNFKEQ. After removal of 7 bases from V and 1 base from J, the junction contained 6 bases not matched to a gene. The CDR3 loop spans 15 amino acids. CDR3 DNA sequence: TGTGCCAGCACCCCCAGCGGGAGCGCCAAAAACATTCAGTACTTC. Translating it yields CASTPSGSAKNIQYF.

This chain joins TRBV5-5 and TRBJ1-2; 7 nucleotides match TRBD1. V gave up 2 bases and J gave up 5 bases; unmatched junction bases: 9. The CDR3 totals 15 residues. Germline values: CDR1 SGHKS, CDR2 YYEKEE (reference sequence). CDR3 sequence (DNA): TGTGCCAGCAGCTTACGACAGGGAGTTGGATATGGCTACACCTTC. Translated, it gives CASSLRQGVGYGYTF.

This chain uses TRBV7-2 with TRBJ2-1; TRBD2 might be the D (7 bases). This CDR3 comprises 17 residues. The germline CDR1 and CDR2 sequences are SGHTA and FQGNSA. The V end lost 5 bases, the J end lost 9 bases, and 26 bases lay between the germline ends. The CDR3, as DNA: TGTGCCAGCAGCCTCGCCGCGGGCGGGGGTCAAGGGGGTGAGCAGTTCTTC. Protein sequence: CASSLAAGGGQGGEQFF.

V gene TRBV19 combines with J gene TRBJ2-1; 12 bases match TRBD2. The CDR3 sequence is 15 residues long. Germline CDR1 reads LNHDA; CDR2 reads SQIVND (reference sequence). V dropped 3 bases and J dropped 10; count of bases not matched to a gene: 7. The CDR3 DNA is TGTGCCAGTAGTATCCAAGGACTAGCGGGACCGGAGCAGTTCTTC. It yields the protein CASSIQGLAGPEQFF.

The DNA of the CDR3 is TGTGCCAGCAGCCCCGACATGTTATCCTACGAGCAGTACTTC. Residues: CASSPDMLSYEQYF. The V and J genes are TRBV4-2 and TRBJ2-7; the D is unclear. The CDR3 is made up of 14 amino acids. The V gene's germline CDR1 is LGHNA and CDR2 YNFKEQ. The germline V and J ends were trimmed by 4 bases and 1 base, with 11 bases remaining between them.

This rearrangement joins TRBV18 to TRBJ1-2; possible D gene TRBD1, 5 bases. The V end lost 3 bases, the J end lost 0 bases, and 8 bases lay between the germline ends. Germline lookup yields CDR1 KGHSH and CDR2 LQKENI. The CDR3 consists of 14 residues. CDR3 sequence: CASSPDSPNYGYTF. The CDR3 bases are TGTGCCAGCTCACCTGACAGCCCTAACTATGGCTACACCTTC. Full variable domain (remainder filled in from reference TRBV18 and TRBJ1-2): NAGVMQNPRHLVRRRGQEARLRCSPMKGHSHVYWYRQLPEEGLKFMVYLQKENIIDESGMPKERFSAEFPKEGPSILRIQQVVRGDSAAYFCASSPDSPNYGYTFGSGTRLTVV.